The 5 T cell receptor beta chains reported below all come from one sample, sequenced in a study of CD8+ T cells in alopecia areata (dated 2018 in TCRdb). The sample's time point label, decoded: less than 25 weeks on oral tofacitinib. This sample's treatment or condition label indicates: oral pan-JAK inhibitor, 5-10 mg twice daily. Libraries were constructed by the immunoSEQ multiplex PCR assay. For TCR sequencing, RNA was extracted from every sample and reverse transcribed into cDNA to serve as template. Entries here come from immuneACCESS through TCRdb and include only in-frame sequences with V and J called. Some clones fail to appear in such tables; in the studies checked, an unresolved V gene covers under half of the shortfall, and the cause of the remainder is unknown. The table for this sample lists 190,000 or so clones; about three fifths of them were counted only once. Jointly, the top ten make up 10% to 15% of the sample.

This specimen was CD8+ T cells sorted from blood, taken at week 24, from a patient treated with tofacitinib. The receptor set was obtained from a human donor with alopecia areata.

This clone showed up just a few times. The gene calls are TRBV6-6 and TRBJ2-5; maybe TRBD2 (6 bases). Germline values: CDR1 MNHNY, CDR2 SVGAGI (reference sequence). The CDR3 sequence is 12 residues long. V was shortened by 8 bases and J by 0 bases, with 7 bases between the two germline ends. CDR3 region: CASREYQETQYF. CDR3 sequence (DNA): TGTGCCAGCCGGGAGTACCAAGAGACCCAGTACTTC.

This chain joins TRBV9 and TRBJ1-1, with a tentative D call TRBD1 (5 bases). The germline V gene has CDR1 SGDLS and CDR2 YYNGEE. The CDR3 extends over 14 amino acids. The ends were cut back, 1 base at V and 1 base at J, with 8 bases in the middle. CDR3 residues: CASSVSGTNTEAFF. In nucleotides, the CDR3 is TGTGCCAGCAGCGTATCAGGGACGAACACTGAAGCTTTCTTT.

In this sample, this clone turned up a few times. CDR3 sequence (DNA): TGCGCCAGCAGCCAAGAGGTATCCTCCAAAAACATTCAGTACTTC. It translates to CASSQEVSSKNIQYF. This chain joins TRBV4-1 and TRBJ2-4, with no clear D. CDR1 and CDR2 from the germline V gene are MGHRA and YSYEKL. The germline V and J ends were trimmed by 0 bases and 2 bases, with 8 bases remaining between them. The CDR3 length is 15 residues.

The gene calls are TRBV5-6 and TRBJ1-5, with D maybe TRBD1 (5 bases). V lost 8 bases and J 4 bases, leaving 28 bases between the germline ends. Germline V lookup: CDR1 SGHDT, CDR2 YYEEEE. The CDR3 is 18 residues long. CDR3 nucleotide sequence: TGTGCCAGAGCGAAATGCGGGGGACGCACGAAGCGAAATCAGCCCCAGCATTTT. It is translated as CARAKCGGRTKRNQPQHF.

The chain has TRBV25-1 and TRBJ1-2; the D gene is possibly TRBD1 (5 bases). There are 16 residues in the CDR3. Germline CDR1 reads MGHDK; CDR2 reads SYGVNS. The V end lost 1 base, the J end lost 1 base, and 13 bases lay between the germline ends. The CDR3 reads CASSESRGWDNYGYTF. The CDR3 bases are TGTGCCAGCAGTGAATCCCGGGGGTGGGATAACTATGGCTACACCTTC.